The entry below describes one T cell receptor beta chain. Its antigen is unknown. The V segment lost 3 bases and the J segment 3 bases; nucleotides outside the gene matches: 6. This CDR3 is built from 15 residues. Germline CDR1 KGHSH, CDR2 LQKENI. The treatment denotes: some 20 received Ad26.COV2.S at low or high dose, single or two shots; 5 received placebo; per-sample allocation not given. On day 63 after the first injection, vaccine and placebo recipients gave samples. Assay: immunoSEQ multiplex PCR; the TCRdb copy retains only in-frame clones and omits some. The sample shows nearly 400,000 clones, approximately 91% of them seen only once. These data originate in a study of Ad26.COV2.S vaccination and SARS-CoV-2 variants. Notes on the study in general: Post-vaccination breadth of spike-specific CD8+ and CD4+ T cell responses was reportedly substantial.

Sequenced material: peripheral blood, taken in a trial of Ad26.COV2.S vaccine versus placebo. This TCR was sampled from a person aged 18-65 years who received the Ad26.COV2.S COVID-19 vaccine or a placebo. The chain is built from TRBV18 and TRBJ1-2; 8 positions match TRBD1. The CDR3 DNA sequence: TGTGCCAGCTCACCCGAGGGACAGGTCTACTATGGCTACACCTTC. As protein: CASSPEGQVYYGYTF.